This T cell receptor beta chain stems from a study of T-cell memory formation after mild COVID-19 listed by TCRdb under 2021. Concerning the study at large: Most TCR sequence clusters were specific to one of the two donors. In a couple of donors, T-cell clones that expanded and contracted after mild COVID-19 were tracked by sequencing TCRalpha and TCRbeta repertoires over time. The cohort was made up of two young adult volunteers, one female and one male, who were previously healthy.

PBMCs were isolated by Ficoll-Paque density gradient centrifugation. There are 14 amino acids in the CDR3, from cysteine to phenylalanine inclusive. Just CDR3 DNA is preserved here, 42 bases in frame from base 1. Clipping removes 5 bases from V and 3 bases from J, with 8 as the unmatched junction base count. CDR1 DFQATT and CDR2 SNEGSKA are derived from the germline V gene (reference sequence). Points on this clonotype: Its cognate antigen has yet to be identified. No base qualities exist here, and no much larger clone lies one base off it.

Points the paper makes about the study in general: Contracting CD4+ clones were located mainly in the CM and EM memory subsets, whereas CD8+ clones were found to be enriched in EMRA. The study covered only a couple of mild cases, and larger cohorts including severe cases with pre-infection samples were considered necessary. Some responding clones were detected in pre-infection memory, which suggested that pre-existing cross-reactive memory T cells had joined the SARS-CoV-2 response. Clones contracting from day 15 to 85 had balanced CD4/CD8 phenotypes, while a second wave expanding from day 15 to 37 was biased towards CD4+. The second-wave clones that peaked on day 37 were not confirmed to be SARS-CoV-2 specific.

Sequenced using an Illumina NovaSeq 6000. cDNA libraries for TCRalpha and TCRbeta were prepared by 5'RACE using constant-segment primers, with sample barcodes and unique molecular identifiers added. RNA was extracted from every sample with Trizol reagent. Library amplification was performed in two PCR steps, and a second sample barcode and Illumina TruSeq adapters were introduced in the second step. Libraries were sequenced on an Illumina NovaSeq with 2 x 150 bp paired-end reads. As for how the authors treated the data: Reads were demultiplexed and collapsed into UMI-guided consensus sequences with migec v1.2.7. Using mixcr v2.1.11, UMI consensuses were aligned to TRA and TRB V and J templates and then assembled into clonotypes. A clonotype was counted as expanded or contracted only when both edgeR and NoisET called the clonotype significant, with the noise models trained on biological replicates. For edgeR calls, a false discovery rate-adjusted p below 0.01 and a log2 fold-change threshold of 1 were applied. As an exploratory analysis of dynamics, PCA with hierarchical clustering was applied to max-normalized trajectories of the 1000 most abundant clonotypes. Separately sequenced CD4+ and CD8+ repertoires were used to assign a CD4 or CD8 phenotype to each responding clone. The public reads were run again by TCRdb, first through fastp at Q25 and then through MiXCR, and only productive beta chains were kept. Rows are unified per CDR3 protein, each entry keeping the most common DNA and genes. The V and J calls, along with clone size, are taken from TCRdb and not from the paper's own processing. This sample lists 300,000 to 350,000 distinct CDR3 sequences; around 15% were detected once. The ten most abundant clones make up about 21% of the sample.

Specimen: PBMCs or a T cell subset sorted from them (not recorded which). This receptor was taken from a young man who had mild COVID-19 (a few samples of this study predate the infection). The sample titles of this study are shuffled in the database, so cell type and time point are left out; the donor was told from shared clones. The chain is encoded by TRBV20-1 joined to TRBJ1-2; 8 bases in the junction line up with TRBD1. CDR3 protein: CSAFGQGEDYGYTF. In nucleotide form, the sequence is TGCAGTGCTTTCGGACAGGGCGAAGACTATGGCTACACCTTC.